This T cell receptor (beta chain) was obtained from a study of T cells in localized non-small cell lung cancer. Repertoires were generated with immunoSEQ multiplex PCR, while TCRdb's copy carries only in-frame clones and drops some. The data hold 15,000 to 25,000 clones, with about 91% observed a single time. In this sample, this clone turned up a few times. The specimen comprised peripheral blood, sampled before any cancer treatment. The receptor was isolated from a man between 35 and 75 years old with stage I lung adenocarcinoma.

In DNA, the CDR3 is TGTGCCAGTAGTGTTAACAGGGGAGAGAGGGCTTTCTTT. Translating it yields CASSVNRGERAFF. The chain carries TRBV19 and TRBJ1-1; 7 positions agree with TRBD1. This CDR3 comprises 13 residues. CDR1 is LNHDA and CDR2 is SQIVND in the germline V gene (reference sequence). The junction had 11 bases not matched to a gene; V was cut back by 5 bases and J by 11 bases.